The 25 T cell receptor beta chains below all came from one sample that was sequenced in a study of blood T cell repertoires in COVID-19. Produced via immunoSEQ multiplex PCR; TCRdb's table is partial and in-frame only. The table has some 300,000 clones, about 86% seen once. The sequenced sample consisted of peripheral blood. Receptors were obtained from a woman in her sixties or seventies with COVID-19, enrolled during active disease.

The CDR3 region is CASSEHYGTGMSGYTF. CDR3 sequence (DNA): TGTGCCAGCAGTGAGCACTACGGGACAGGGATGTCTGGCTACACCTTC. The chain links TRBV2 to TRBJ1-2; 9 positions match TRBD1. CDR1 is SNHLY, CDR2 FYNNEI, per germline. J was trimmed by 7 bases and V by 3 bases; bases with no gene match: 12. The CDR3 length is 16 residues.

This rearrangement joins TRBV30 to TRBJ1-2; no clear D gene. Deletions cut 3 bases from V and 0 bases from J, with 8 bases between. Germline CDR1 GTSNPN, CDR2 SVGIG (reference sequence). The CDR3 is 13 residues long. In DNA, the CDR3 is TGTGCCTGGAGGAGTGGAGCTAACTATGGCTACACCTTC. This sequence encodes CAWRSGANYGYTF. Based on the CDR3 plus reference TRBV30 and TRBJ1-2, the full variable domain is SQTIHQWPATLVQPVGSPLSLECTVEGTSNPNLYWYRQAAGRGLQLLFYSVGIGQISSEVPQNLSASRPQDRQFILSSKKLLLSDSGFYLCAWRSGANYGYTFGSGTRLTVV.

The chain couples TRBV5-1 to TRBJ1-3, with D possibly TRBD1 on 6 matching bases. V was clipped by 0 bases and J by 0 bases, with 10 bases between them. CDR1 is SGHRS and CDR2 is YFSETQ in the germline V gene. The CDR3 loop spans 16 amino acids. As DNA, the CDR3 is TGCGCCAGCAGCTTGGAGGGACACTACTCTGGAAACACCATATATTTT. Amino acids: CASSLEGHYSGNTIYF.

This chain links TRBV5-1 with TRBJ2-3; weak D call: TRBD2 (6 bases). V lost 0 bases and J lost 2, with 10 bases in between. Germline CDR1 reads SGHRS; CDR2 reads YFSETQ. The CDR3 is 15 residues long. The CDR3 DNA follows: TGCGCCAGCAGCTTGGGCGGGGTCGCCACAGATACGCAGTATTTT. Amino acid sequence: CASSLGGVATDTQYF.

The chain is built from TRBV14 and TRBJ1-1; D might be TRBD1 (5 bases). V lost 4 bases to trimming and J lost 7 bases, with 16 bases between them. The germline gives CDR1 SGHDN, CDR2 FVKESK. The CDR3 consists of 14 residues. The DNA for the CDR3 is TGTGCCAGCAGCCCTCCCGGACATCTTTTTGAAGCTTTCTTT. Protein: CASSPPGHLFEAFF.

The chain has TRBV19 and TRBJ1-1, with D maybe TRBD1 (6 bases). Germline V gene lookup returns CDR1 LNHDA and CDR2 SQIVND (reference sequence). Trimming shortened V by 3 bases and J by 1 base, and 9 bases separated the two germline ends. The CDR3 length is 14 residues. CDR3 residues: CASSIHRENTEAFF. The CDR3 bases are TGTGCCAGTAGTATCCACAGGGAGAACACTGAAGCTTTCTTT.

For the CDR3, the DNA is TGTGCCAGCAGCTTAAGGCAGGGGGCTCGGAACACTGAAGCTTTCTTT. Translated: CASSLRQGARNTEAFF. The chain has TRBV7-9 and TRBJ1-1; 8 nucleotides agree with TRBD1. This CDR3 comprises 16 residues. The germline CDR1 and CDR2 sequences are SEHNR and FQNEAQ (reference sequence). Trimming cost V 2 bases and J 1 base; bases outside gene matches: 6.

The chain recombines TRBV5-6 with TRBJ1-1; tentative D call: TRBD1 (5 bases). The V and J ends lost 0 bases and 11 bases respectively, with 11 bases between them. The CDR3 sequence is 12 residues long. Looked up from germline, CDR1 is SGHDT and CDR2 is YYEEEE. The CDR3 is CASSLAGVKAFF. Here the CDR3 DNA reads TGTGCCAGCAGCTTGGCGGGGGTCAAGGCTTTCTTT.

V is TRBV7-2 and J is TRBJ2-7; a weak D match, TRBD1 (6 bases). V was pared by 4 bases and J by 1 base, with 14 bases between. CDR1 is SGHTA, CDR2 FQGNSA, per germline. CDR3 length equals 15 residues. CDR3 protein: CASSSVGGLSYEQYF. The CDR3 nucleotides are TGTGCCAGCAGCTCCGTTGGGGGCCTTTCCTACGAGCAGTACTTC.

The chain has TRBV30 and TRBJ1-2; perhaps TRBD1 as D (5 bases). CDR3 size: 13 residues. Trimming pared 3 bases from V and 8 bases from J, leaving 16 bases between. Looked up from germline, CDR1 is GTSNPN and CDR2 is SVGIG (reference sequence). The CDR3 sequence is CAWSDGGSNGYTF. DNA of the CDR3: TGTGCCTGGAGCGACGGGGGGAGTAACGGCTACACCTTC.

CDR3 in DNA: TGTGCCAGCAGTTCGACAGGGTTAGGAAATTCACCCCTCCACTTT. The encoded protein is CASSSTGLGNSPLHF. This chain joins TRBV27 and TRBJ1-6; 7 bases are a match to TRBD1. V shed 4 bases, J shed 7 bases, and the junction held 7 bases outside the gene matches. Germline CDR1 MNHEY, CDR2 SMNVEV (reference sequence). The CDR3 extends over 15 amino acids.

V is TRBV18 and J is TRBJ1-2; D might be TRBD1 (5 bases). Trimming cost V 6 bases and J 5 bases, with 19 bases left between them. Germline lookup yields CDR1 KGHSH and CDR2 LQKENI. The CDR3 runs to 15 residues. The CDR3 loop reads CASSPAGQSLYGYTF. DNA of the CDR3: TGTGCCAGCTCTCCCGCGGGGCAGTCTCTTTATGGCTACACCTTC.

This clone was seen once. The chain links TRBV2 to TRBJ2-7, with D possibly TRBD2 on 6 matching bases. From germline, CDR1 is SNHLY and CDR2 FYNNEI. V dropped 4 bases and J dropped 4 bases, with 11 bases sitting between them. The CDR3 extends over 13 amino acids. CDR3 DNA sequence: TGTGCCAGCAGTGGGGGACTCGGGTACGAGCAGTACTTC. Translating gives CASSGGLGYEQYF.

This clone turned up a few times. V is TRBV24-1 and J is TRBJ2-3; 8 nucleotides align to TRBD1. The V and J ends lost 9 bases and 2 bases, in that order; junction bases with no gene match: 3. CDR1 is KGHDR, CDR2 SFDVKD, per germline. This CDR3 spans 13 amino acids. The CDR3 spells CATRQGTTDTQYF. The CDR3 nucleotides read TGTGCCACCCGACAGGGGACCACAGATACGCAGTATTTT.

This chain links TRBV7-9 with TRBJ2-5, with D possibly being TRBD2 (5 bases). CDR3 length: 14 amino acids. Germline V gene data show CDR1 as SEHNR and CDR2 as FQNEAQ (reference sequence). The germline V and J ends were trimmed by 4 bases and 5 bases, with 14 bases remaining between them. CDR3 bases: TGTGCCAGCAGCTCGACGGACTTGCTGGAGACCCAGTACTTC. Protein: CASSSTDLLETQYF. Full variable domain (remainder filled in from reference TRBV7-9 and TRBJ2-5): DTGVSQNPRHKITKRGQNVTFRCDPISEHNRLYWYRQTLGQGPEFLTYFQNEAQLEKSRLLSDRFSAERPKGSFSTLEIQRTEQGDSAMYLCASSSTDLLETQYFGPGTRLLVL.

The CDR3 region is CASGLVQGGLGDTQYF. The DNA of the CDR3 is TGTGCTAGTGGTTTGGTACAGGGGGGTCTGGGAGATACGCAGTATTTT. The V and J genes are TRBV12-5 and TRBJ2-3, with TRBD1 matching 8 bases. Germline-derived CDR1 and CDR2 are LGHNT and FRNRAP. The length of the CDR3 is 16 residues. V lost 0 bases and J lost 5; bases outside the gene matches: 7.

As for this clone: This same CDR3 is encoded by further DNA sequences in the sample. The CDR3 region is CASSASGTGYQPQHF. The CDR3, as DNA: TGTGCCAGTAGTGCGTCCGGGACAGGGTATCAGCCCCAGCATTTT. The chain links TRBV19 to TRBJ1-5; TRBD1 agrees at 9 bases. J gave up 5 bases and V 5 bases, and 7 bases lay outside the gene matches. The CDR3 is 15 amino acids. Germline-derived CDR1 and CDR2 are LNHDA and SQIVND (reference sequence).

The chain links TRBV29-1 to TRBJ2-7, with TRBD1 matching 8 bases. The germline CDR1 and CDR2 sequences are SQVTM and ANQGSEA. CDR3 length: 13 amino acids. J was trimmed by 7 bases and V by 4 bases; bases with no gene match: 9. The CDR3 here is CSVAGGDLTEQYF. The CDR3 nucleotides read TGCAGCGTTGCAGGGGGCGATCTAACTGAGCAGTACTTC.

The chain carries TRBV30 and TRBJ2-1; tentative D call: TRBD2 (5 bases). Germline CDR1 reads GTSNPN; CDR2 reads SVGIG (reference sequence). There are 12 residues in the CDR3. Trimming cost V 7 bases and J 3 bases, with 10 bases left between them. CDR3 in DNA: TGTGCCTCCCAAGCGGTCTACAATGAGCAGTTCTTC. Its translation: CASQAVYNEQFF.

This clone was observed a few times. The chain joins TRBV27 to TRBJ1-2; TRBD1 matches 11 bases. Germline V gives CDR1 MNHEY, CDR2 SMNVEV (reference sequence). The CDR3 loop spans 15 amino acids. V lost 5 bases to trimming and J lost 4 bases; unmatched junction nucleotides: 6. CDR3 DNA: TGTGCCAGCAGTCCTTGGACAGGGGGCCTCTATGGCTACACCTTC. As protein: CASSPWTGGLYGYTF.

In its sample, this clone was seen a few times. This rearrangement joins TRBV11-2 to TRBJ2-2, with TRBD2 matching 10 bases. The J segment lost 7 bases and the V segment lost 2 bases, leaving 4 bases of the junction unmatched. Looked up from germline, CDR1 is SGHAT and CDR2 is FQNNGV. The CDR3 totals 15 residues. CDR3 protein: CASSLSGGDFGELFF. In nucleotides, the CDR3 is TGTGCCAGCAGCTTAAGCGGGGGGGACTTCGGGGAGCTGTTTTTT. The full variable domain, completed using reference TRBV11-2 and TRBJ2-2, is EAGVAQSPRYKIIEKRQSVAFWCNPISGHATLYWYQQILGQGPKLLIQFQNNGVVDDSQLPKDRFSAERLKGVDSTLKIQPAKLEDSAVYLCASSLSGGDFGELFFGEGSRLTVL.

This sequence joins TRBV7-8 and TRBJ1-5; 10 nucleotides align to TRBD1. Germline V lookup: CDR1 SGHVS, CDR2 FQNEAQ. The J segment lost 0 bases and the V segment lost 6 bases, leaving 17 bases of the junction unmatched. The CDR3 has 20 residues. CDR3 region: CASREGAPGQGRHSNQPQHF. For the CDR3, the DNA is TGTGCCAGCAGGGAGGGGGCTCCGGGACAGGGGAGGCATAGCAATCAGCCCCAGCATTTT.

This clone showed up just once. The genes are TRBV28 and TRBJ1-2, with D hard to call. This CDR3 comprises 14 residues. Trimming cost V 9 bases and J 6 bases, with 20 bases left between them. Germline assignment: CDR1 MDHEN and CDR2 SYDVKM. In DNA, the CDR3 is TGTGCCAGTCTTCCCGGCGGAGACTATAATGGCTACACCTTC. Translated: CASLPGGDYNGYTF.

The chain employs TRBV6-6 and TRBJ2-5; D not resolved. This CDR3 region has 14 residues. V lost 0 bases to trimming and J lost 2 bases, with 7 bases between them. Per germline, CDR1 MNHNY and CDR2 SVGAGI (reference sequence). CDR3 in DNA: TGTGCCAGCAGTTACTCGTTACAACAAGAGACCCAGTACTTC. As protein: CASSYSLQQETQYF.

The rearrangement joins TRBV13 to TRBJ1-2; D unclear. Germline V gene data show CDR1 as PRHDT and CDR2 as FYEKMQ (reference sequence). V was trimmed by 4 bases and J by 7 bases, leaving 22 bases between them. The CDR3 covers 16 residues. The CDR3 sequence is CASSSLSAIRRGGYTF. For the CDR3, the DNA is TGTGCCAGCAGCTCTCTATCAGCGATCCGTCGGGGTGGCTACACCTTC. Full variable domain (missing parts from reference TRBV13 and TRBJ1-2): AAGVIQSPRHLIKEKRETATLKCYPIPRHDTVYWYQQGPGQDPQFLISFYEKMQSDKGSIPDRFSAQQFSDYHSELNMSSLELGDSALYFCASSSLSAIRRGGYTFGSGTRLTVV.